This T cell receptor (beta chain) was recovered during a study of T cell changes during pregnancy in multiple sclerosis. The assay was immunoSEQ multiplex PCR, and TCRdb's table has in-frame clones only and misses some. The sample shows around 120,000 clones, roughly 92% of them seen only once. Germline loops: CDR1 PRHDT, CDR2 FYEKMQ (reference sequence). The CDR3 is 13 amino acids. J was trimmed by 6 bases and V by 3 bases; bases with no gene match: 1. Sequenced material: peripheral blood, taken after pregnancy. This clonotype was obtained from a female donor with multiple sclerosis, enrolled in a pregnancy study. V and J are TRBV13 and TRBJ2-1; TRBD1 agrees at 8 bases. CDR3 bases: TGTGCCAGCAGCTTTGGACAGGGCAATGAGCAGTTCTTC. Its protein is CASSFGQGNEQFF.